These 25 T cell receptor beta chains were all obtained from the same sample, sequenced in a study of blood T cell repertoires in COVID-19. Sequencing was performed with immunoSEQ multiplex PCR; in TCRdb, only in-frame clones are kept and a portion is missing. The sample has 250,000 to 350,000 clones; roughly 88% are singletons. Sample: peripheral blood. The receptors here all came from a woman aged 45-59 years with active or convalescent COVID-19.

The DNA of the CDR3 is TGCGCCAGCAGCCAAGATTTCCCGGGGGTAGGCAATGAGCAGTTCTTC. Amino acid sequence: CASSQDFPGVGNEQFF. The chain recombines TRBV4-3 with TRBJ2-1; possibly TRBD2 for D (6 bases). There are 16 residues in the CDR3. Germline lookup yields CDR1 LGHNA and CDR2 YSLEER. The V gene lost 0 bases and the J gene lost 6 bases, with 15 bases spanning the gap.

This chain links TRBV6-6 with TRBJ2-7; 7 bases match TRBD1. From germline, CDR1 is MNHNY and CDR2 SVGAGI (reference sequence). V gave up 5 bases and J gave up 3 bases; unmatched junction bases: 16. This CDR3 has 17 residues. CDR3 coding DNA: TGTGCCAGCAGTCTCCCACAGAGGGGACAGAGACACTACGAGCAGTACTTC. Protein product: CASSLPQRGQRHYEQYF.

J is TRBJ1-4 and V is TRBV18; 7 bases are shared with TRBD1. Germline trimming cut 6 bases from V and 7 bases from J; bases unmatched to any gene: 11. The CDR3 loop spans 15 amino acids. Looked up from germline, CDR1 is KGHSH and CDR2 is LQKENI. The CDR3 protein is CASSSTAGGGEKLFF. In nucleotides, the CDR3 is TGTGCCAGCTCGTCCACTGCAGGGGGAGGTGAAAAACTGTTTTTT. The full variable domain, its missing parts supplied by reference TRBV18 and TRBJ1-4, is NAGVMQNPRHLVRRRGQEARLRCSPMKGHSHVYWYRQLPEEGLKFMVYLQKENIIDESGMPKERFSAEFPKEGPSILRIQQVVRGDSAAYFCASSSTAGGGEKLFFGSGTQLSVL.

The genes are TRBV27 and TRBJ1-1; 9 bases line up with TRBD1. This CDR3 contains 15 residues. The trim removed 5 bases at V and 3 bases at J, leaving 7 bases unmatched. CDR1 and CDR2 (germline): MNHEY, SMNVEV (reference sequence). For the CDR3, the DNA is TGTGCCAGCAGTCCGTATGGGACAGGGTACACTGAAGCTTTCTTT. Protein product: CASSPYGTGYTEAFF.

The rearrangement links TRBV28 to TRBJ2-7; TRBD1 aligns across 7 bases. J lost 3 bases, V lost 6 bases, and 11 bases had no gene match. This CDR3 is 15 amino acids long. Germline loops: CDR1 MDHEN, CDR2 SYDVKM. The CDR3 coding sequence is TGTGCCAGCAGACCCGCCGGGACAGCAAACTACGAGCAGTACTTC. Translation: CASRPAGTANYEQYF.

The chain is built from TRBV5-1 and TRBJ1-1, with 7 positions matching TRBD1. The V segment lost 1 base and the J segment 1 base; nucleotides outside the gene matches: 7. The CDR3 has 16 amino acids. In germline, CDR1 is SGHRS, CDR2 YFSETQ. Written as DNA, the CDR3 is TGCGCCAGCAGCTTGCGCCGACAGGGAAAGAACACTGAAGCTTTCTTT. It specifies CASSLRRQGKNTEAFF.

This sequence joins TRBV19 and TRBJ1-6, with D possibly being TRBD1 (5 bases). The CDR3 runs to 16 residues. V was clipped by 6 bases and J by 13 bases, with 25 bases between them. Germline-derived CDR1 and CDR2 are LNHDA and SQIVND (reference sequence). For the CDR3, the DNA is TGTGCCAGTAGGATAACAATGGACCTTTCTGGGGCCCCCCTCCACTTT. Translating gives CASRITMDLSGAPLHF.

The CDR3 spells CASSDSTGHARTEAFF. CDR3 nucleotides: TGTGCCAGCAGTGACTCGACCGGACATGCAAGGACTGAAGCTTTCTTT. This sequence joins TRBV6-4 and TRBJ1-1, with D possibly being TRBD1 (5 bases). Germline loops: CDR1 MRHNA, CDR2 SNTAGT. The V end was cut by 0 bases, the J end by 5 bases, with 16 bases between. The CDR3 consists of 16 residues.

The V and J genes are TRBV25-1 and TRBJ2-7; TRBD1 might be the D (5 bases). This CDR3 is built from 12 residues. V was clipped by 3 bases and J by 7 bases, with 10 bases between them. Germline-derived CDR1 and CDR2 are MGHDK and SYGVNS. The CDR3 sequence: CASSETEMEQYF. The CDR3 region has the DNA TGTGCCAGCAGTGAGACAGAAATGGAGCAGTACTTC.

V is TRBV20-1 and J is TRBJ1-2; D possibly corresponds to TRBD1 (5 bases). Trimming removed 7 bases at V and 7 bases at J, with 13 bases between. Germline CDR1 is DFQATT and CDR2 is SNEGSKA (reference sequence). There are 11 residues in the CDR3. The CDR3 loop reads CSGGGLAGYTF. The CDR3 bases are TGCAGTGGGGGGGGTTTGGCTGGCTACACCTTC.

J is TRBJ2-7 and V is TRBV4-1; D gene unclear. The CDR3 spans 13 residues. Trimming took off 1 base at V and 2 bases at J, with 6 bases between the two ends. CDR1 and CDR2 from the germline V gene are MGHRA and YSYEKL. CDR3 sequence: CASSQGAPYEQYF. CDR3 sequence (DNA): TGCGCCAGCAGCCAAGGGGCCCCCTACGAGCAGTACTTC.

This chain links TRBV6-2 or TRBV6-3 with TRBJ2-1, with D possibly matching TRBD2 (5 bases). The CDR3 length is 18 residues. V lost 2 bases and J lost 4, with 21 bases in between. Germline CDR1 reads MNHEY; CDR2 reads SVGEGT. The CDR3 DNA reads as TGTGCCAGCAGTTACACACCCATCGCCCTAGCTCCGTACAATGAGCAGTTCTTC. This translates into CASSYTPIALAPYNEQFF.

This chain joins TRBV28 and TRBJ2-1; TRBD2 agrees at 9 bases. Germline values: CDR1 MDHEN, CDR2 SYDVKM. Germline trimming cut 8 bases from V and 4 bases from J; bases unmatched to any gene: 12. The CDR3 consists of 16 residues. The CDR3 reads CASGGRLLAGYNEQFF. CDR3 DNA sequence: TGTGCCAGCGGGGGTCGCTTGCTAGCGGGGTACAATGAGCAGTTCTTC.

This clone was counted once. This sequence joins TRBV4-2 and TRBJ2-7; 8 bases agree with TRBD1. The CDR3 totals 16 residues. Germline CDR1 and CDR2: LGHNA and YNFKEQ. The J segment lost 4 bases and the V segment lost 0 bases, leaving 8 bases of the junction unmatched. The CDR3 here is CASSQDETGGSYEQYF. The CDR3 DNA is TGTGCCAGCAGCCAAGATGAAACAGGGGGGTCATACGAGCAGTACTTC.

V is TRBV4-3 and J is TRBJ2-3, with 9 bases matching TRBD2. The CDR3 loop spans 17 amino acids. The germline V gene has CDR1 LGHNA and CDR2 YSLEER. With 0 bases clipped from V and 6 bases from J, the junction kept 10 bases outside the gene matches. The CDR3 sequence: CASSQELTSGKRDTQYF. The CDR3 DNA follows: TGCGCCAGCAGCCAAGAACTGACTAGCGGAAAGAGGGATACGCAGTATTTT.

This chain's CDR3 is CASGVSRYRWVWEASYEQYF. CDR3 in DNA: TGTGCTAGTGGTGTTTCTAGATACCGGTGGGTTTGGGAGGCCTCCTACGAGCAGTACTTC. This rearrangement joins TRBV12-5 to TRBJ2-7, with a tentative D call TRBD2 (6 bases). Germline V gene data show CDR1 as LGHNT and CDR2 as FRNRAP. This CDR3 is built from 20 residues. V was shortened by 5 bases and J by 0 bases, with 29 bases between the two germline ends.

The chain couples TRBV9 to TRBJ2-1; 13 positions match TRBD2. V was clipped by 0 bases and J by 2 bases; unmatched bases: 5. Germline loops: CDR1 SGDLS, CDR2 YYNGEE. The CDR3 length is 18 residues. Here the CDR3 DNA reads TGTGCCAGCAGCGTAGGAGGACTAGCGGGGGCCCCCTACAATGAGCAGTTCTTC. Its translation: CASSVGGLAGAPYNEQFF.

The J gene is TRBJ2-1, the V gene TRBV10-3; weak D call: TRBD2 (6 bases). The germline V gene has CDR1 ENHRY and CDR2 SYGVKD. The CDR3 loop spans 15 amino acids. Trimming took off 11 bases at V and 5 bases at J, with 22 bases between the two ends. DNA of the CDR3: TGTGCCTCTCGCCCTTTAGCGGCTAGGAACAATGAGCAGTTCTTC. It codes for CASRPLAARNNEQFF.

This sequence joins TRBV19 and TRBJ1-1; D is ambiguous. The CDR3 has 13 residues. V dropped 0 bases and J dropped 7 bases, with 9 bases sitting between them. Germline CDR1 and CDR2: LNHDA and SQIVND (reference sequence). The CDR3 nucleotides read TGTGCCAGTAGTATAGATGTATCGGGTGAAGCTTTCTTT. Translation: CASSIDVSGEAFF.

This chain connects TRBV28 to TRBJ2-7, with D uncertain. V was trimmed by 3 bases and J by 3 bases, leaving 6 bases between them. This CDR3 contains 12 residues. Germline V gene data show CDR1 as MDHEN and CDR2 as SYDVKM. The CDR3 sequence: CASSFFYYEQYF. CDR3 coding DNA: TGTGCCAGCAGTTTTTTCTACTACGAGCAGTACTTC. Full variable domain (missing parts from reference TRBV28 and TRBJ2-7): DVKVTQSSRYLVKRTGEKVFLECVQDMDHENMFWYRQDPGLGLRLIYFSYDVKMKEKGDIPEGYSVSREKKERFSLILESASTNQTSMYLCASSFFYYEQYFGPGTRLTVT.

The chain couples TRBV24-1 to TRBJ2-3; D is unclear. The length of the CDR3 is 14 residues. V dropped 4 bases and J dropped 1 base, with 8 bases sitting between them. The V gene's germline CDR1 is KGHDR and CDR2 SFDVKD. The CDR3 coding sequence is TGTGCCACCAGTGACACCCGGGGCACAGATACGCAGTATTTT. Protein: CATSDTRGTDTQYF.

The J gene is TRBJ2-1, the V gene TRBV2; D possibly corresponds to TRBD2 (6 bases). This CDR3 spans 13 amino acids. The germline CDR1 and CDR2 sequences are SNHLY and FYNNEI. V lost 11 bases, J lost 4 bases, and 15 bases lay in between. The CDR3 reads CASLAALYNEQFF. For the CDR3, the DNA is TGTGCCTCTTTAGCGGCTCTTTACAATGAGCAGTTCTTC.

This chain connects TRBV28 to TRBJ2-1, with D unclear. This CDR3 region has 12 residues. Between the trimmed V and J ends, which lost 4 bases and 4 bases, there was a span of 5 bases. Germline V gene lookup returns CDR1 MDHEN and CDR2 SYDVKM. The chain's CDR3 is CASSYYYNEQFF. Written as DNA, the CDR3 is TGTGCCAGCAGTTATTATTACAATGAGCAGTTCTTC.

The chain links TRBV7-8 to TRBJ2-1; 10 bases match TRBD2. After removal of 0 bases from V and 5 bases from J, the junction contained 4 bases not matched to a gene. This CDR3 has 16 amino acids. Germline values: CDR1 SGHVS, CDR2 FQNEAQ. In nucleotides, the CDR3 is TGTGCCAGCAGCTTAGCGTTAGCGGGGGGCAACAATGAGCAGTTCTTC. Translation: CASSLALAGGNNEQFF.

The V gene is TRBV18, the J gene TRBJ1-1; 7 bases line up with TRBD1. The V and J ends lost 3 bases and 0 bases, in that order; junction bases with no gene match: 4. The CDR3 is 15 amino acids. Germline assignment: CDR1 KGHSH and CDR2 LQKENI. CDR3 in amino acids: CASSPGTVMNTEAFF. The CDR3 bases are TGTGCCAGCTCACCCGGGACAGTGATGAACACTGAAGCTTTCTTT.